Listed below are T cell receptor beta chains from one sample, sequenced in a study of cytomegalovirus exposure and HLA in healthy donors. Method: immunoSEQ multiplex PCR; TCRdb's copy keeps in-frame clones and lacks some. Among 160,000 or so clones listed, 75% to 90% were seen once. The sample was PBMCs. These receptors all come from a man aged 45-65 years in good health and CMV-seropositive. The CDR3 runs from the conserved cysteine through the conserved F or W. A D gene is named only where the DNA matches it firmly. Expanded clones get a size class; other rows say once, few or many, or leave the size out.

D gene	clone size	V gene	J gene	CDR3 protein	CDR3 DNA
TRBD1	-	TRBV6-4	TRBJ2-7	CASSIETGVEQYF	TGTGCCAGCAGTATTGAGACAGGGGTCGAGCAGTACTTC
TRBD1	-	TRBV2	TRBJ2-1	CAGIRDRGNEQFF	TGTGCCGGTATACGGGACAGGGGTAATGAGCAGTTCTTC
-	few	TRBV28	TRBJ1-1	CASSLPGVGTEAFF	TGTGCCAGCAGTTTACCCGGGGTAGGAACTGAAGCTTTCTTT
-	-	TRBV28	TRBJ2-7	CASSSRYEQYF	TGTGCCAGCAGTTCGCGATACGAGCAGTACTTC
-	-	TRBV19	TRBJ1-1	CASSMRTGTEAFF	TGTGCCAGTAGTATGAGGACTGGTACTGAAGCTTTCTTT
TRBD1	once	TRBV27	TRBJ1-2	CASSPDRGIGYTF	TGTGCCAGCAGTCCCGACAGGGGTATCGGCTACACCTTC
TRBD2	-	TRBV28	TRBJ2-1	CASRRGLAVTYNEQFF	TGTGCCAGCAGACGCGGACTAGCGGTTACCTACAATGAGCAGTTCTTC
-	-	TRBV5-4	TRBJ2-6	CASSLLGGFSSGANVLTF	TGTGCCAGCAGCTTGTTGGGCGGGTTCTCCTCTGGGGCCAACGTCCTGACTTTC
-	once	TRBV5-6	TRBJ2-4	CASSLVGRENIQYF	TGTGCCAGCAGCTTGGTTGGCAGGGAAAACATTCAGTACTTC
TRBD1	-	TRBV28	TRBJ2-3	CASSLLRGRIADTQYF	TGTGCCAGCAGTTTACTTAGGGGGCGCATCGCAGATACGCAGTATTTT
-	once	TRBV28	TRBJ2-3	CASSSGRDTQYF	TGTGCCAGCAGTTCGGGGAGGGATACGCAGTATTTT
-	-	TRBV5-6	TRBJ2-1	CASTSSHRAFEWFF	TGTGCCAGCACCTCAAGTCACAGGGCCTTTGAGTGGTTCTTC
-	few	TRBV19	TRBJ2-5	CARPPGGETQYF	TGTGCCCGCCCCCCCGGGGGAGAGACCCAGTACTTC
TRBD2	-	TRBV7-3	TRBJ2-2	CASSQTGGGSTGELFF	TGTGCCAGCAGCCAAACAGGCGGGGGGTCCACCGGGGAGCTGTTTTTT
-	-	TRBV27	TRBJ1-1	CASTLGGAVTMNTEAFF	TGTGCCAGCACTTTGGGAGGGGCAGTTACCATGAACACTGAAGCTTTCTTT
TRBD2	-	TRBV7-2	TRBJ2-3	CASSSGLAAILNTQYF	TGTGCCAGCAGCTCGGGACTAGCGGCCATTTTAAATACGCAGTATTTT
TRBD1	-	TRBV7-7	TRBJ2-7	CASPAGGHEQYF	TGTGCCAGCCCAGCAGGGGGCCACGAGCAGTACTTC
-	few	TRBV7-9	TRBJ2-7	CASSSQGIGEQYF	TGTGCCAGCAGTTCTCAGGGGATAGGCGAGCAGTACTTC
-	-	TRBV6-6	TRBJ1-4	CASSYSQGRNEKLFF	TGTGCCAGCAGTTACTCGCAGGGCCGGAATGAAAAACTGTTTTTT
TRBD1	-	TRBV19	TRBJ1-4	CASSKGQGSEKLFF	TGTGCCAGTAGTAAGGGACAGGGAAGCGAAAAACTGTTTTTT
-	-	TRBV7-2	TRBJ2-3	CEGHTDTQYF	TGTGAGGGGCACACAGATACGCAGTATTTT
-	few	TRBV18	TRBJ1-2	CASSPPLDSSYTF	TGTGCCAGCTCACCACCATTGGACAGCAGCTACACCTTC
-	-	TRBV27	TRBJ2-7	CASSSGLLPSYEQYF	TGTGCCAGCAGTTCGGGACTTCTACCATCCTACGAGCAGTACTTC
-	-	TRBV7-9	TRBJ2-7	CASSLGASGTYEQYF	TGTGCCAGCAGCTTAGGAGCCTCCGGGACCTACGAGCAGTACTTC
TRBD1	few	TRBV5-6	TRBJ1-1	CASSLGTGKTEAFF	TGTGCCAGCAGCTTGGGGACAGGGAAGACTGAAGCTTTCTTT
TRBD2	-	TRBV9	TRBJ2-3	CASSGSGGYSTDTQYF	TGTGCCAGCAGCGGTAGCGGGGGATATAGCACAGATACGCAGTATTTT
TRBD2	-	TRBV28	TRBJ2-7	CASTAPGLVYYEQYF	TGTGCCAGCACCGCGCCAGGACTAGTTTACTACGAGCAGTACTTC
TRBD2	-	TRBV27	TRBJ2-1	CAASRGAGGLYNEQFF	TGTGCCGCCAGCAGGGGAGCGGGAGGACTCTACAATGAGCAGTTCTTC
-	-	TRBV6-1	TRBJ2-7	CASGLYYEQYF	TGTGCCAGTGGACTCTACTACGAGCAGTACTTC
-	-	TRBV21-1	TRBJ2-7	CASSRFRDRAPYEQYF	TGTGCCAGCAGCAGGTTTAGGGACAGAGCACCCTACGAGCAGTACTTC
-	-	TRBV5-5	TRBJ1-6	CASSLSDDSPLHF	TGTGCCAGCAGCTTATCAGATGATTCACCCCTCCACTTT
TRBD1	-	TRBV6-6	TRBJ2-5	CASTRVGGPQETQYF	TGTGCCAGCACAAGAGTAGGGGGCCCCCAAGAGACCCAGTACTTC
-	once	TRBV6-1	TRBJ2-2	CASSGQGFAGELFF	TGTGCCAGCAGTGGTCAGGGGTTCGCCGGGGAGCTGTTTTTT
-	-	TRBV2	TRBJ2-2	CASSEGGRGTGELFF	TGTGCCAGCAGTGAAGGGGGGCGCGGGACCGGGGAGCTGTTTTTT
-	-	TRBV19	TRBJ1-6	CASSAALLSPLHF	TGTGCCAGTAGTGCGGCCCTCCTTTCACCCCTCCACTTT
-	few	TRBV28	TRBJ1-2	CASPGLGCTF	TGTGCCAGTCCAGGGTTAGGGTGCACCTTC
TRBD1	-	TRBV6-1	TRBJ1-6	CASSPDRGNSPLHF	TGTGCCAGCAGCCCAGACAGGGGTAATTCACCCCTCCACTTT
-	-	TRBV7-9	TRBJ2-2	CASSLGSVDTGELFF	TGTGCCAGCAGCTTAGGGTCAGTCGACACCGGGGAGCTGTTTTTT
TRBD1	-	TRBV9	TRBJ1-2	CASSVEGGQGYTF	TGTGCCAGCAGCGTAGAGGGGGGACAGGGCTACACCTTC
TRBD1	-	TRBV28	TRBJ2-7	CASRPGTGTYEQYF	TGTGCCAGCAGGCCCGGGACAGGGACCTACGAGCAGTACTTC